The 4 T cell receptor beta chains reported below all come from one sample, sequenced in a study of Graves' ophthalmopathy and Graves' hyperthyroidism (dated by TCRdb to the late 2010s). TCRdb records Illumina HiSeq 2000 as the sequencer. For repertoire sequencing, TCR beta CDR3 regions were amplified from RNA transcripts. The first round was an RT-PCR using HTBI primers with the Qiagen OneStep RT-PCR kit, and this first round was followed by a second-round multiplex PCR, then size selection and purification. Clones were called with MiXCR by TCRdb after fastp trimmed the public reads at Q25, and only in-frame beta chains were retained. Each entry is one CDR3 protein sequence, shown with its most common DNA and genes. This sample lists more than 1,000,000 distinct CDR3 sequences; around a third were detected once. The biggest ten clones account for approximately 12% of the sample. The sample comprised peripheral blood or thyroid tissue (not recorded which). Receptors were obtained from an adult man with Graves' hyperthyroidism.

The chain couples TRBV10-3 to TRBJ1-2, with TRBD1 identical over 9 bases. Per germline, CDR1 ENHRY and CDR2 SYGVKD. V shed 1 base and J 4 bases; nucleotides not matched to a gene: 7. The CDR3 loop spans 16 amino acids. CDR3 sequence reads: CAISEFEPGQGYGYTF. The CDR3 nucleotides read TGTGCCATCAGTGAGTTCGAACCGGGACAGGGCTATGGCTACACCTTC.

This clonotype was detected only a few times. V is TRBV29-1 and J is TRBJ2-7; TRBD2 matches at 11 bases. Germline V gene lookup returns CDR1 SQVTM and CDR2 ANQGSEA. This CDR3 has 13 amino acids. The trim removed 7 bases at V and 1 base at J, leaving 3 bases unmatched. The CDR3 DNA reads TGCAGCGGGCGACTAGCGGGGTCCTACGAGCAGTACTTC. Translating it yields CSGRLAGSYEQYF.

This clonotype was seen at least ten times. V usage is TRBV19 and J usage is TRBJ1-5; TRBD1 matches at 7 bases. Germline V gives CDR1 LNHDA, CDR2 SQIVND (reference sequence). The V and J ends lost 8 bases and 7 bases, in that order; junction bases with no gene match: 14. The CDR3 consists of 15 residues. Written as DNA, the CDR3 is TGTGCCAGTTGCCTTGACAGGGACCTGTCCCAGCCCCAGCATTTT. This translates into CASCLDRDLSQPQHF.

This clonotype was seen repeatedly, ten times or more. This chain links TRBV2 with TRBJ1-3; maybe TRBD1 (5 bases). CDR1 and CDR2 from the germline V gene are SNHLY and FYNNEI. Trimming left V 8 bases short and J 2 bases short, with 7 bases between. The CDR3 is 12 amino acids. DNA for the CDR3: TGTGCCAGCGGAGGGGCTGGAAACACCATATATTTT. It yields the protein CASGGAGNTIYF.